This T cell receptor beta chain was sequenced in a study of cytomegalovirus exposure and HLA in healthy donors. Study-level findings and limits: Three chains linked to CMV were shown in vitro to be specific for CMV antigens. Subsequent analysis found a tendency for first-cohort TCR clusters to co-occur within the roughly 130 validation repertoires. The study designated 164 TCR beta chains cytomegalovirus-associated.

The donors were in the roughly 120-subject validation cohort; that cohort was separate from the roughly 700-subject first cohort. As regards this clone: What it binds is not known.

The method was immunoSEQ multiplex PCR; TCRdb's version includes in-frame clones alone and lacks a portion of them. The sample has 150,000 to 200,000 clones, about nine tenths seen once. The TCR sequence derives from a man younger than 35 in good health and CMV-seropositive. The sequenced material came from PBMCs.

CDR3 residues: CASSWYRGTEAFF. For the CDR3, the DNA is TGTGCCAGCAGCTGGTACAGGGGGACTGAAGCTTTCTTT. The V and J genes are TRBV11-1 and TRBJ1-1, with 8 bases fitting TRBD1. Per germline, CDR1 SGHAT and CDR2 FQDESV (reference sequence). This CDR3 comprises 13 residues. V shed 4 bases and J 5 bases; nucleotides not matched to a gene: 3.